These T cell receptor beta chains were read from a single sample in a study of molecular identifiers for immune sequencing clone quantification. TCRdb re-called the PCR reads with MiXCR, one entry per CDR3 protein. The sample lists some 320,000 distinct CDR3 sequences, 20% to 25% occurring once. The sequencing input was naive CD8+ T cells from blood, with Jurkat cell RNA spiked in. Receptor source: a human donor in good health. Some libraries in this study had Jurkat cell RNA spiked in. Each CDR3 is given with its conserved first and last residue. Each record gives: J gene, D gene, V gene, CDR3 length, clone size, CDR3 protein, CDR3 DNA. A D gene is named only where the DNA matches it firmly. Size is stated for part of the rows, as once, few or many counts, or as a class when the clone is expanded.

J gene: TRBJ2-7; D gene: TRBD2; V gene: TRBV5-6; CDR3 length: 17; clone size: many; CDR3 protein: CASSLDPGLAFTYEQYF; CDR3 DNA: TGTGCCAGCAGCTTGGACCCGGGACTAGCGTTTACCTACGAGCAGTACTTC
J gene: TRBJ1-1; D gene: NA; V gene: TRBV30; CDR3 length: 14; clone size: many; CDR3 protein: CAWSVGAGDQVAFF; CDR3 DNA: TGTGCCTGGAGTGTAGGGGCAGGGGATCAGGTAGCTTTCTTT
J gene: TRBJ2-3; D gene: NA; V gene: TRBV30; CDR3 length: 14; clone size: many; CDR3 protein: CAWSSSGVLDTQYF; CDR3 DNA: TGTGCCTGGAGTAGCTCGGGGGTGTTAGATACGCAGTATTTT
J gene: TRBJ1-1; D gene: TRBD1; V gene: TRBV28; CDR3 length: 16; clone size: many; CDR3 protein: CASRSDRGSAYTEAFF; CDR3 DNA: TGTGCCAGCAGGTCCGACAGGGGGTCGGCGTACACTGAAGCTTTCTTT
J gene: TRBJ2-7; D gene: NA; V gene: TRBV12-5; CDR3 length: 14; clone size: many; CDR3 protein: CASGKTARNYEQYF; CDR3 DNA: TGTGCTAGTGGCAAGACTGCGCGGAACTACGAGCAGTACTTC
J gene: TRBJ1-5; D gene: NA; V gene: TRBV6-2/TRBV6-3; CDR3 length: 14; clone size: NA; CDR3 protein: CASSYTSQVQPQHF; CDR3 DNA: TGTGCCAGCAGTTACACTTCTCAGGTTCAGCCCCAGCATTTT
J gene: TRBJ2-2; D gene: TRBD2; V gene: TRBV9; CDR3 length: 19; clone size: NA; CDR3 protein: CASSVAWTSGGANTGELFF; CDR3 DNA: TGTGCCAGCAGCGTAGCTTGGACTAGCGGGGGGGCGAACACCGGGGAGCTGTTTTTT
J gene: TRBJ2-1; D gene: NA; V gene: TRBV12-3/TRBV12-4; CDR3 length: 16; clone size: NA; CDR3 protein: CASSPFKGSSYNEQFF; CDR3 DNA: TGTGCCAGCAGCCCGTTTAAGGGAAGCTCCTACAATGAGCAGTTCTTC
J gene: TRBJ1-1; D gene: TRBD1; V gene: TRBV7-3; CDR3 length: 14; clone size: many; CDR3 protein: CASSLWQGATEAFF; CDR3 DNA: TGTGCCAGCAGCTTATGGCAGGGGGCGACTGAAGCTTTCTTT
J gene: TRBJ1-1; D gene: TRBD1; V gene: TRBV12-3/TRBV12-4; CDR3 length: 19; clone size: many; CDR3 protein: CASRLQGAELFNMNTEAFF; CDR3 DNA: TGTGCCAGCAGACTCCAGGGGGCGGAATTATTTAACATGAACACTGAAGCTTTCTTT
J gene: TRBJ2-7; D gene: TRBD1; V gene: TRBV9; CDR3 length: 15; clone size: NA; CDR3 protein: CASSVAGQGWDEQYF; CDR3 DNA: TGTGCCAGCAGCGTAGCAGGACAGGGGTGGGACGAGCAGTACTTC
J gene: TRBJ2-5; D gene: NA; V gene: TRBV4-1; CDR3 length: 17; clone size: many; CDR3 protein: CASSQNEHGGYQETQYF; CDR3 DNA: TGCGCCAGCAGCCAAAATGAACACGGCGGCTACCAAGAGACCCAGTACTTC
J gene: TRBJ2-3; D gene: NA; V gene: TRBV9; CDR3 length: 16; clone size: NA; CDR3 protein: CASSVRAGSSTDTQYF; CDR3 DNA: TGTGCCAGCAGCGTAAGGGCAGGGTCGAGCACAGATACGCAGTATTTT
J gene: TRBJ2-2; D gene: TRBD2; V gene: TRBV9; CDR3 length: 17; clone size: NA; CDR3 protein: CASSWRLAGSSTGELCF; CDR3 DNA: TGTGCCAGCAGCTGGCGGCTAGCGGGCTCCAGCACCGGGGAGCTGTGTTTT
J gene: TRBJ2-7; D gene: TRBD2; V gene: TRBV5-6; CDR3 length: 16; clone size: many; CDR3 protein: CASSLYPSGSGYEQYF; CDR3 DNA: TGTGCCAGCAGCTTGTACCCTAGCGGGAGTGGGTACGAGCAGTACTTC
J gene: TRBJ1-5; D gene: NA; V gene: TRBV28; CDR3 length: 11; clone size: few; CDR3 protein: CASSPGQPQHF; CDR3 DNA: TGTGCCAGCAGTCCAGGGCAGCCCCAGCATTTT
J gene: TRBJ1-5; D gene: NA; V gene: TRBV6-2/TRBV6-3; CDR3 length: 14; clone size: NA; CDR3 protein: CASSLSGVSQPQHF; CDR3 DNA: TGTGCCAGCAGTCTTTCAGGGGTATCTCAGCCCCAGCATTTT
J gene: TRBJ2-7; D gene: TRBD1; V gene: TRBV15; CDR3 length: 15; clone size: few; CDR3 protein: CVTSRDLGTELEQYF; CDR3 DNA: TGTGTCACCAGCAGAGATCTTGGGACAGAATTGGAGCAGTACTTC
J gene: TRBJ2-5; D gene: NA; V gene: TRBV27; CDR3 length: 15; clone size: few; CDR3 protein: CASRETSRFPETQYF; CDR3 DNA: TGTGCCAGCAGGGAGACTAGTAGGTTTCCAGAGACCCAGTACTTC
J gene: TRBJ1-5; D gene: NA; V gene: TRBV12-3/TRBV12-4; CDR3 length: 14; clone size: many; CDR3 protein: CASSGGSGNQPQHF; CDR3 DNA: TGTGCCAGCAGCGGAGGTTCCGGCAATCAGCCCCAGCATTTT
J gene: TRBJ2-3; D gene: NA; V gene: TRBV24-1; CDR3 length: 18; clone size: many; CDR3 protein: CATSDTSMLEKEPDTQYF; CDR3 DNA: TGTGCCACCAGTGACACAAGTATGCTTGAAAAGGAACCAGATACGCAGTATTTT
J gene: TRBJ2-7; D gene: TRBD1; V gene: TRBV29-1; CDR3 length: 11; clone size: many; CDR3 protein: CSGGTGNEQYF; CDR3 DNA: TGCAGCGGGGGGACAGGGAACGAGCAGTACTTC
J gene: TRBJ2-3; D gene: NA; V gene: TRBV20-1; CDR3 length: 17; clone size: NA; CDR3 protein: CSARDNFNRVLTDTQYF; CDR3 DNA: TGCAGTGCTAGAGATAACTTCAACAGGGTCCTCACAGATACGCAGTATTTT
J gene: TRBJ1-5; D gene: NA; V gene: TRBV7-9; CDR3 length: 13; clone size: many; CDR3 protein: CASGTSGNQPQHF; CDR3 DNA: TGTGCCAGCGGGACATCGGGCAATCAGCCCCAGCATTTT
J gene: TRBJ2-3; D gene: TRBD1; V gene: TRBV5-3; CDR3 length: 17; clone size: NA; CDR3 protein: CASSLTPGQGLADTQYF; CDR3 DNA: TGTGCCAGCAGCTTAACGCCGGGACAGGGATTAGCAGATACGCAGTATTTT
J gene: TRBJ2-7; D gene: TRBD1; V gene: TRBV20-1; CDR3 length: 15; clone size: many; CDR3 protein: CSALQVGTGPYEQYF; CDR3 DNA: TGCAGTGCTCTACAGGTTGGGACAGGCCCCTACGAGCAGTACTTC
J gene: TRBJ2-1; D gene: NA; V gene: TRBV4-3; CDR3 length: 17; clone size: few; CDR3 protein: CASSQDRTGSSYNEQFF; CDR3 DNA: TGCGCCAGCAGCCAAGACCGTACGGGGAGCTCCTACAATGAGCAGTTCTTC
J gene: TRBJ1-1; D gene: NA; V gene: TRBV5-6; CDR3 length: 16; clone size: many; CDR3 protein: CASSPWAGPRDTEAFF; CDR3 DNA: TGTGCCAGCAGCCCTTGGGCGGGTCCGAGGGACACTGAAGCTTTCTTT
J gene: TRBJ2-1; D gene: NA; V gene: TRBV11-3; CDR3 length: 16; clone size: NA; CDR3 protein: CASRAQTSLAYNEQFF; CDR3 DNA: TGTGCCAGTAGAGCTCAGACTAGTTTGGCCTACAATGAGCAGTTCTTC
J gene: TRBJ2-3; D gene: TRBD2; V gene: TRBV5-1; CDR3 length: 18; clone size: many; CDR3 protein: CASRELAGGPMWADTQYF; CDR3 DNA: TGCGCCAGCAGAGAGTTAGCGGGAGGGCCGATGTGGGCAGATACGCAGTATTTT
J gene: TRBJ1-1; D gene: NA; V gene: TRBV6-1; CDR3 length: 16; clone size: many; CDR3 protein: CASSEVPVNLNTEAFF; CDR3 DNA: TGTGCCAGCAGTGAGGTCCCGGTAAACCTGAACACTGAAGCTTTCTTT
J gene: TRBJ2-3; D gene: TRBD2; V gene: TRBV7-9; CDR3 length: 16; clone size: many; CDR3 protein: CASSIRAGGLTDTQYF; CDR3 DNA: TGTGCCAGCAGCATTCGAGCGGGAGGCCTCACAGATACGCAGTATTTT
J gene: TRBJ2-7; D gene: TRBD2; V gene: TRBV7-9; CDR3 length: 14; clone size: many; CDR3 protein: CASSLTSGSHEQYF; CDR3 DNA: TGTGCCAGCAGCTTAACAAGCGGGAGTCACGAGCAGTACTTC
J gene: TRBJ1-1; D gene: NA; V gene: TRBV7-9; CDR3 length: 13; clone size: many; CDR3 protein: CASSLSVRAEAFF; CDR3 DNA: TGTGCCAGCAGCTTGAGTGTTCGGGCTGAAGCTTTCTTT
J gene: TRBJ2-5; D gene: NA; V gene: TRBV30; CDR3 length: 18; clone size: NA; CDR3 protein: CAWTGTGHKITIRETQYF; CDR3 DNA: TGTGCCTGGACCGGGACTGGGCATAAAATCACCATACGAGAGACCCAGTACTTC
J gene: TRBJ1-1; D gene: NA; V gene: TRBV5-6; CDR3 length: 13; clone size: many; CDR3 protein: CASSLIQASEAFF; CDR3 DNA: TGTGCCAGCAGCTTGATACAGGCAAGTGAAGCTTTCTTT
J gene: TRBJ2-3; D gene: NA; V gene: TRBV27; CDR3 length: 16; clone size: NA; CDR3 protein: CASTRRVWTVTDTQYF; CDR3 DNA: TGTGCCAGCACTCGGCGTGTTTGGACTGTCACAGATACGCAGTATTTT
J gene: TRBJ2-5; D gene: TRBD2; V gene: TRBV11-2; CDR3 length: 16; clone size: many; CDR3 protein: CASSSYGGGYQETQYF; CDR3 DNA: TGTGCCAGCAGCTCTTATGGCGGGGGGTACCAAGAGACCCAGTACTTC
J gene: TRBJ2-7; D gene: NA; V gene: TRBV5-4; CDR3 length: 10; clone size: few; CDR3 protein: CAVGGGEQYF; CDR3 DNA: TGTGCCGTCGGGGGTGGTGAGCAGTACTTC
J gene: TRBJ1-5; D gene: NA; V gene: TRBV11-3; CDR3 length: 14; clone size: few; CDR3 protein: CASSFQISNQPQHF; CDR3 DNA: TGTGCCAGCAGCTTCCAGATTAGCAATCAGCCCCAGCATTTT
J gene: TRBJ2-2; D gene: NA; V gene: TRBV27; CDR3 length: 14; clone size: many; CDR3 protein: CASSLSPNTGELFF; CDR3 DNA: TGTGCCAGCAGTTTATCCCCGAACACCGGGGAGCTGTTTTTT
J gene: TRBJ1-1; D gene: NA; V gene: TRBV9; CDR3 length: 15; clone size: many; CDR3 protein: CASSVGAGKDTEAFF; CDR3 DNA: TGTGCCAGCAGCGTAGGGGCAGGGAAGGACACTGAAGCTTTCTTT
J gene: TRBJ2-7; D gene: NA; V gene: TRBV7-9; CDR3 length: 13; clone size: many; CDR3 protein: CASSPAVAYEQYF; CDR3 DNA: TGTGCCAGCAGCCCGGCTGTGGCCTACGAGCAGTACTTC
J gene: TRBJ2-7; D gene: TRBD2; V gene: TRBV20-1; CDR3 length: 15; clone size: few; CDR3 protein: CSARDRGSGGLEQYF; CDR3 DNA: TGCAGTGCTAGAGATCGTGGCAGCGGGGGACTGGAGCAGTACTTC
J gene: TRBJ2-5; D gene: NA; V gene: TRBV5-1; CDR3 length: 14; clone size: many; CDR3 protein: CASSLLDRQETQYF; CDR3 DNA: TGCGCCAGCAGCTTGCTTGACCGCCAAGAGACCCAGTACTTC
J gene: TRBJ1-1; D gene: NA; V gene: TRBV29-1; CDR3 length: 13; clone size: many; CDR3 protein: CSVEEGAYTEAFF; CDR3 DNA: TGCAGCGTTGAAGAGGGGGCTTACACTGAAGCTTTCTTT
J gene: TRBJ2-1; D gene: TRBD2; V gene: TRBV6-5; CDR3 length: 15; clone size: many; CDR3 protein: CASSYVPGGFNEQFF; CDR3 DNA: TGTGCCAGCAGTTACGTACCGGGAGGCTTCAATGAGCAGTTCTTC
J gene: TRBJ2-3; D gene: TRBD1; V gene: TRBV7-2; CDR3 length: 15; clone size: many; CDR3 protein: CASSLEGQGTDTQYF; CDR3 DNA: TGTGCCAGCAGCTTAGAAGGACAGGGAACCGATACGCAGTATTTT
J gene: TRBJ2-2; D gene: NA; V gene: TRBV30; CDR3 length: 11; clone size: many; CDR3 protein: CAWSVTGELFF; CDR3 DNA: TGTGCCTGGAGTGTCACCGGGGAGCTGTTTTTT
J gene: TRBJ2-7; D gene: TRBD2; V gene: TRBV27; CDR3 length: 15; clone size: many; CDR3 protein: CASQLLAGALYEQYF; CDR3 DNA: TGTGCCAGCCAACTCCTAGCGGGAGCCCTCTACGAGCAGTACTTC
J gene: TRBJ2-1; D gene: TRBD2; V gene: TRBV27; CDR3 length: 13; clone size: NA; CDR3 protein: CASSFGLADGQFF; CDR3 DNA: TGTGCCAGCAGTTTCGGACTAGCTGATGGGCAGTTCTTC
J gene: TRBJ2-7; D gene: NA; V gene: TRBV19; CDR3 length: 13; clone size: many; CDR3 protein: CASSAGMGYEQYF; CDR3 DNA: TGTGCCAGCAGTGCGGGGATGGGCTACGAGCAGTACTTC
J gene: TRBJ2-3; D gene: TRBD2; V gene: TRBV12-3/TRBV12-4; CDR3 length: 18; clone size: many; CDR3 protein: CASRSTRTSGRYTDTQYF; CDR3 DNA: TGTGCCAGCAGATCTACCCGCACTAGCGGGAGGTACACAGATACGCAGTATTTT
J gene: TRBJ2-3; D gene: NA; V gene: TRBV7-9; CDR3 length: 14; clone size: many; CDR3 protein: CASSLQGNTDTQYF; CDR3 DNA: TGTGCCAGCAGCTTACAGGGAAACACAGATACGCAGTATTTT
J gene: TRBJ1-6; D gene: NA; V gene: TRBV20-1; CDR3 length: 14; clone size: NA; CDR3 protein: CSARVQGSNSPLHF; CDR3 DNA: TGCAGTGCTAGAGTACAAGGTTCTAATTCACCCCTCCACTTT
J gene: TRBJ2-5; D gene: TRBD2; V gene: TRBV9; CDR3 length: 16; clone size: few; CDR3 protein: CASSSGGGSRQETQYF; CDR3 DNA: TGTGCCAGCAGCTCCGGCGGGGGTAGTCGGCAAGAGACCCAGTACTTC
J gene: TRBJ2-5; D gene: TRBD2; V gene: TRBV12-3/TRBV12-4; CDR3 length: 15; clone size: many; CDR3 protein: CASSISGGHQETQYF; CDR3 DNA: TGTGCCAGCAGTATTAGCGGGGGGCACCAAGAGACCCAGTACTTC